These 2 T cell receptor beta chains were sequenced from one sample in a study of blood T cell repertoires in COVID-19. The protocol was immunoSEQ multiplex PCR, while the TCRdb copy is restricted to in-frame clones and leaves out a portion. The profile shows more than 300,000 clones, approximately 90% of them singletons. Specimen: PBMCs or T cells enriched from blood (not recorded which). These receptors originate from a woman under 30 who had recovered from COVID-19.

The chain links TRBV6-5 to TRBJ1-5; TRBD1 matches at 9 bases. The trim removed 6 bases at V and 7 bases at J, leaving 7 bases unmatched. Germline V gene lookup returns CDR1 MNHEY and CDR2 SVGAGI. The CDR3 has 14 residues. CDR3 coding DNA: TGTGCCAGCAGGGCCCGGGACAGGGACCAGCCCCAGCATTTT. Amino acid sequence: CASRARDRDQPQHF.

This chain joins TRBV7-9 and TRBJ1-1, with D tentatively TRBD1 (6 bases). Germline assignment: CDR1 SEHNR and CDR2 FQNEAQ (reference sequence). With 3 bases removed from V and 0 bases from J, the gap between germline ends came to 14 bases. The CDR3 totals 16 residues. CDR3 DNA sequence: TGTGCCAGCAGCTTTTCCGGGACATCCTTGAACACTGAAGCTTTCTTT. It yields the protein CASSFSGTSLNTEAFF.